The sequence of this TCR beta chain was determined in a study of cytomegalovirus exposure and HLA in healthy donors. Germline CDR1 reads MNHEY; CDR2 reads SMNVEV (reference sequence). This CDR3 is 11 amino acids long. The V end was cut by 5 bases, the J end by 4 bases, with 6 bases between. PCR employed 60 Vbeta and 13 Jbeta primers. The repertoire was sequenced with immunoSEQ multiplex PCR; TCRdb's copy has only in-frame clones and lacks some. The sample carries around 120,000 clones, around three quarters recorded once. The chain employs TRBV27 and TRBJ2-7; D is ambiguous. The TCR was taken from a man in his thirties or forties in good health and CMV-seronegative. The sample consisted of PBMCs. CDR3 coding DNA: TGTGCCAGCAGTACTACGTACGAGCAGTACTTC. It translates to CASSTTYEQYF.